A selection of T cell receptor beta chains follows, all from one sample in a study of post-analysis software for immune sequencing data. TCRdb fed the PCR reads into MiXCR, producing one record per CDR3 protein. This table holds hundreds of thousands of distinct CDR3 sequences, approximately 60% found once. Input material: blood. The receptors derive from a girl aged 2-15 years with multiple sclerosis. The CDR3 runs from the conserved cysteine through the conserved F or W. The D gene is left open where the match is weak. Expanded clones get a size class; other rows say once, few or many, or leave the size out.

j_gene: TRBJ2-2; abundance: -; d_gene: -; v_gene: TRBV5-1; CDR3aa: CASSFPGPNTGELFF; CDR3nt: TGCGCCAGCAGCTTCCCGGGGCCGAACACCGGGGAGCTGTTTTTT
j_gene: TRBJ2-1; abundance: -; d_gene: TRBD2; v_gene: TRBV4-1; CDR3aa: CASSDQRERENEQFF; CDR3nt: TGCGCCAGCAGCGACCAGCGGGAGCGGGAAAATGAGCAGTTCTTC
j_gene: TRBJ2-5; abundance: -; d_gene: -; v_gene: TRBV29-1; CDR3aa: CSVDAGYQETQYF; CDR3nt: TGCAGCGTTGATGCCGGGTACCAAGAGACCCAGTACTTC
j_gene: TRBJ2-1; abundance: -; d_gene: TRBD2; v_gene: TRBV6-2/TRBV6-3; CDR3aa: CASTQLAGWYNEQFF; CDR3nt: TGTGCCAGCACCCAACTAGCGGGATGGTACAATGAGCAGTTCTTC
j_gene: TRBJ2-7; abundance: -; d_gene: -; v_gene: TRBV6-5; CDR3aa: CASSHFTETYEQYF; CDR3nt: TGTGCCAGCAGTCACTTCACTGAGACCTACGAGCAGTACTTC
j_gene: TRBJ1-5; abundance: -; d_gene: -; v_gene: TRBV7-9; CDR3aa: CASSQHQEFGSNQPQHF; CDR3nt: TGTGCCAGCAGCCAACACCAGGAGTTTGGGTCCAATCAGCCCCAGCATTTT
j_gene: TRBJ2-3; abundance: few; d_gene: -; v_gene: TRBV4-2; CDR3aa: CASSQDGQRRSTDTQYF; CDR3nt: TGTGCCAGCAGCCAAGATGGGCAGCGGAGAAGCACAGATACGCAGTATTTT
j_gene: TRBJ1-5; abundance: -; d_gene: -; v_gene: TRBV20-1; CDR3aa: CSARVEENQPQHF; CDR3nt: TGCAGTGCTAGAGTGGAGGAGAATCAGCCCCAGCATTTT
j_gene: TRBJ2-7; abundance: -; d_gene: TRBD1; v_gene: TRBV6-2/TRBV6-3; CDR3aa: CASSYSKDRGYEQYF; CDR3nt: TGTGCCAGCAGTTACTCGAAGGACAGGGGTTACGAGCAGTACTTC
j_gene: TRBJ2-3; abundance: few; d_gene: TRBD2; v_gene: TRBV7-9; CDR3aa: CASSVVTGAGGLTSTQYF; CDR3nt: TGTGCCAGCAGCGTCGTTACCGGCGCGGGGGGTTTAACTAGCACGCAGTATTTT
j_gene: TRBJ2-7; abundance: -; d_gene: TRBD1; v_gene: TRBV12-3/TRBV12-4; CDR3aa: CASTPGTGLGEQYF; CDR3nt: TGTGCCAGCACCCCCGGGACAGGGCTGGGGGAGCAGTACTTC
j_gene: TRBJ1-1; abundance: -; d_gene: -; v_gene: TRBV6-5; CDR3aa: CASSYGVINTEAFF; CDR3nt: TGTGCCAGCAGTTACGGGGTTATTAACACTGAAGCTTTCTTT
j_gene: TRBJ2-1; abundance: -; d_gene: TRBD2; v_gene: TRBV6-2/TRBV6-3; CDR3aa: CASSYRSSGGAEQFF; CDR3nt: TGTGCCAGCAGTTACCGGTCTAGCGGGGGAGCTGAGCAGTTCTTC
j_gene: TRBJ2-5; abundance: few; d_gene: -; v_gene: TRBV11-1; CDR3aa: CASSLGYGRGQYF; CDR3nt: TGTGCCAGCAGCTTGGGATATGGAAGGGGGCAGTACTTC
j_gene: TRBJ2-3; abundance: -; d_gene: -; v_gene: TRBV9; CDR3aa: CASSAAGSSSTDTQYF; CDR3nt: TGTGCCAGCAGCGCCGCAGGGTCCTCTAGCACAGATACGCAGTATTTT
j_gene: TRBJ1-2; abundance: -; d_gene: -; v_gene: TRBV4-1; CDR3aa: CASSQSTFYGYTF; CDR3nt: TGCGCCAGCAGCCAATCGACATTCTATGGCTACACCTTC
j_gene: TRBJ2-3; abundance: -; d_gene: -; v_gene: TRBV12-3/TRBV12-4; CDR3aa: CASTKLGPGDTQYF; CDR3nt: TGTGCCAGCACCAAGCTTGGGCCGGGAGATACGCAGTATTTT
j_gene: TRBJ2-7; abundance: -; d_gene: -; v_gene: TRBV10-3; CDR3aa: CAIRGWQEDEQYF; CDR3nt: TGTGCCATCAGAGGATGGCAGGAGGACGAGCAGTACTTC
j_gene: TRBJ2-3; abundance: many; d_gene: -; v_gene: TRBV10-2; CDR3aa: CASSDRASGTDTQYF; CDR3nt: TGCGCCAGCAGTGATAGGGCTAGCGGCACAGATACGCAGTATTTT
j_gene: TRBJ1-2; abundance: -; d_gene: -; v_gene: TRBV5-6; CDR3aa: CASSPGDRWGYTF; CDR3nt: TGTGCCAGCAGCCCCGGGGACCGCTGGGGCTACACCTTC
j_gene: TRBJ2-6; abundance: -; d_gene: TRBD1; v_gene: TRBV20-1; CDR3aa: CSAQDRRPLSGANVLTF; CDR3nt: TGCAGTGCCCAGGACAGGCGGCCCCTCTCTGGGGCCAACGTCCTGACTTTC
j_gene: TRBJ2-3; abundance: -; d_gene: -; v_gene: TRBV20-1; CDR3aa: CSARQVPSTDTQYF; CDR3nt: TGCAGTGCCAGACAGGTTCCTAGCACAGATACGCAGTATTTT
j_gene: TRBJ2-5; abundance: few; d_gene: TRBD1; v_gene: TRBV12-3/TRBV12-4; CDR3aa: CASSLGTGGKTQYF; CDR3nt: TGTGCCAGCAGTCTAGGGACAGGGGGGAAGACCCAGTACTTC
j_gene: TRBJ2-4; abundance: -; d_gene: TRBD1; v_gene: TRBV29-1; CDR3aa: CSVGTGGELNIQYF; CDR3nt: TGCAGCGTTGGGACAGGGGGCGAACTAAACATTCAGTACTTC
j_gene: TRBJ2-3; abundance: few; d_gene: TRBD1; v_gene: TRBV19; CDR3aa: CASSLWTGSRDTQYF; CDR3nt: TGTGCCAGTAGCCTTTGGACAGGTTCGAGGGATACGCAGTATTTT
j_gene: TRBJ2-3; abundance: -; d_gene: -; v_gene: TRBV7-6; CDR3aa: CASTAAGANSDTQYF; CDR3nt: TGTGCCAGCACCGCCGCAGGGGCAAACTCAGATACGCAGTATTTT
j_gene: TRBJ1-2; abundance: -; d_gene: -; v_gene: TRBV29-1; CDR3aa: CSVLTTERDGYTF; CDR3nt: TGCAGCGTCCTAACAACAGAGCGGGATGGCTACACCTTC
j_gene: TRBJ2-7; abundance: -; d_gene: TRBD1; v_gene: TRBV7-2; CDR3aa: CASSLGQGLPYEQYF; CDR3nt: TGTGCCAGCAGCTTGGGACAGGGTCTCCCCTACGAGCAGTACTTC
j_gene: TRBJ2-3; abundance: -; d_gene: -; v_gene: TRBV5-1; CDR3aa: CASSLVSSGVGDTQYF; CDR3nt: TGCGCCAGCAGCCTAGTATCCTCCGGGGTAGGGGATACGCAGTATTTT
j_gene: TRBJ2-5; abundance: -; d_gene: -; v_gene: TRBV7-8; CDR3aa: CASSRGRASSETQYF; CDR3nt: TGTGCCAGCAGTAGGGGCCGGGCCTCCTCGGAGACCCAGTACTTC
j_gene: TRBJ2-5; abundance: -; d_gene: TRBD2; v_gene: TRBV20-1; CDR3aa: CSAGLAAQETQYF; CDR3nt: TGCAGTGCTGGACTAGCGGCGCAAGAGACCCAGTACTTC